The source of this T cell receptor (beta chain) is a study of blood T cell repertoires in COVID-19. The protocol was immunoSEQ multiplex PCR, while the TCRdb copy is restricted to in-frame clones and leaves out a portion. The data contain some 400,000 clones, roughly 86% of them singletons. Participant-reported clinical history was the basis for cohort assignment. With 0 bases clipped from V and 0 bases from J, the junction kept 2 bases outside the gene matches. The germline V gene encodes CDR1 KGHSH and CDR2 LQKENI. The CDR3 has 15 amino acids. The material sequenced was PBMCs or T cells enriched from blood (not recorded which). The rearrangement links TRBV18 to TRBJ2-7; 7 positions agree with TRBD1. This receptor was obtained from a woman younger than 45 who had recovered from COVID-19. CDR3 sequence: CASSPPRGSSYEQYF. DNA for the CDR3: TGTGCCAGCTCACCACCCAGGGGGAGCTCCTACGAGCAGTACTTC.